This T cell receptor (beta chain) stems from a study of blood T cell repertoires in COVID-19. Sequencing used immunoSEQ multiplex PCR; TCRdb keeps in-frame clones, though not all of them. The sample holds about 200,000 clones, around 87% seen once. The CDR3 is made up of 14 amino acids. Trimming took off 4 bases at V and 8 bases at J, with 17 bases between the two ends. The germline V gene has CDR1 SGHVS and CDR2 FQNEAQ. The material sequenced was PBMCs or T cells enriched from blood (not recorded which). V and J are TRBV7-8 and TRBJ1-2, with D tentatively TRBD1 (6 bases). The sequence was obtained from a woman aged 25 to 45 who had recovered from COVID-19. The CDR3 DNA reads as TGTGCCAGCAGCTCGTACCGGGACAAAGGCGGCTACACCTTC. It encodes CASSSYRDKGGYTF.